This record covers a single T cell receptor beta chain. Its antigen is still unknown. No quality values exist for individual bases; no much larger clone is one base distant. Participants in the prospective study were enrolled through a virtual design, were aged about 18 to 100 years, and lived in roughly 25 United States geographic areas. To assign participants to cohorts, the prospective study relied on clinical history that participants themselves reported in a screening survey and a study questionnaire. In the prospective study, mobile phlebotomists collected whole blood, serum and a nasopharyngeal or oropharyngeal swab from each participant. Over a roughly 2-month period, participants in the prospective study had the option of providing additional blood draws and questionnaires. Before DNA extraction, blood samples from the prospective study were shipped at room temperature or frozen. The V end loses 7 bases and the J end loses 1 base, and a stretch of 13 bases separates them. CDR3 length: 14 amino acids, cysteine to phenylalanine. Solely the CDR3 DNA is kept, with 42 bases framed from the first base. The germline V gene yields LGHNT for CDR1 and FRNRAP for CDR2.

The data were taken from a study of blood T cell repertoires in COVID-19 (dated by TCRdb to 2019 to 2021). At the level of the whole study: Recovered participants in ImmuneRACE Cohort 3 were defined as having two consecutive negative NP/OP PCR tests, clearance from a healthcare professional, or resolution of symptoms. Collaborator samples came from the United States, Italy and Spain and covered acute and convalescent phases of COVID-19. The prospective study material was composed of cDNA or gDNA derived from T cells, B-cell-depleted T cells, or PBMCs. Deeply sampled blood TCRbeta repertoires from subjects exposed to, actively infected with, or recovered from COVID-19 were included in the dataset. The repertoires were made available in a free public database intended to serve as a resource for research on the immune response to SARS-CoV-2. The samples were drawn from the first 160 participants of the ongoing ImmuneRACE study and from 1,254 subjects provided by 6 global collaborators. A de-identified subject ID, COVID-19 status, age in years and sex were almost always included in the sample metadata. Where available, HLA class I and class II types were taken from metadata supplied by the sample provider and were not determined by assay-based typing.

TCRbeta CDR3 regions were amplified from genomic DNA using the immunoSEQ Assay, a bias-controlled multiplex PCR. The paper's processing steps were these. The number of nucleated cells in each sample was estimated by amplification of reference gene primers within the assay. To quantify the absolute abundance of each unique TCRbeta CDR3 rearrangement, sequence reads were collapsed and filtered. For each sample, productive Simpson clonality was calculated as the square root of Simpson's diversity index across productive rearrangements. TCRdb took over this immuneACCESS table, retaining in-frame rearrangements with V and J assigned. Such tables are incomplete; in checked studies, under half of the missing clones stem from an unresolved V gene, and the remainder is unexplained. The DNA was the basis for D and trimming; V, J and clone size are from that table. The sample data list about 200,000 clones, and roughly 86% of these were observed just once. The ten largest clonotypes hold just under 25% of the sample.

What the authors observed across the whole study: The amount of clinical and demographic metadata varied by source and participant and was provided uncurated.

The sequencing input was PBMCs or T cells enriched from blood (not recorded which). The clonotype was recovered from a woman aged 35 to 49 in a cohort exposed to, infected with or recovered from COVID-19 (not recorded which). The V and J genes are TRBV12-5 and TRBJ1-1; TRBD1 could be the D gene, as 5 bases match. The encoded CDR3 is CASATGDSNTEAFF. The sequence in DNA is TGTGCTAGTGCCACAGGCGACTCGAACACTGAAGCTTTCTTT.